The 30 T cell receptor beta chains below were found in one sample sequenced in a study of lymphopenia after photon versus proton radiotherapy. Profiled with immunoSEQ multiplex PCR; TCRdb holds only in-frame clones, not every one. The table shows about 2,900 clones, with roughly 93% occurring only once. Here the sequenced sample was peripheral blood, taken from a patient treated with photon-based radiotherapy. These receptors all come from a woman aged 70-85 years with pancreatic cancer.

The chain joins TRBV15 to TRBJ2-5, with D tentatively TRBD1 (6 bases). In germline, CDR1 is LNHNV, CDR2 YYDKDF (reference sequence). V was shortened by 4 bases and J by 0 bases, with 9 bases between the two germline ends. The CDR3 is 14 amino acids. The chain's CDR3 is CATSIQGNQETQYF. The CDR3 DNA reads as TGTGCCACCAGCATACAGGGCAACCAAGAGACCCAGTACTTC.

This sequence joins TRBV5-1 and TRBJ2-3, with 8 bases fitting TRBD1. Germline-derived CDR1 and CDR2 are SGHRS and YFSETQ. The J segment lost 3 bases and the V segment lost 7 bases, leaving 7 bases of the junction unmatched. The CDR3 is made up of 14 amino acids. CDR3 coding DNA: TGCGCCAGCTCCACGACAGGGGAGACAGATACGCAGTATTTT. It codes for CASSTTGETDTQYF. Full variable domain (rest looked up from reference TRBV5-1 and TRBJ2-3): KAGVTQTPRYLIKTRGQQVTLSCSPISGHRSVSWYQQTPGQGLQFLFEYFSETQRNKGNFPGRFSGRQFSNSRSEMNVSTLELGDSALYLCASSTTGETDTQYFGPGTRLTVL.

The V gene is TRBV27, the J gene TRBJ2-1; no reliable D call. In germline, CDR1 is MNHEY, CDR2 SMNVEV (reference sequence). The CDR3 extends over 15 amino acids. The V end was cut by 5 bases, the J end by 2 bases, with 13 bases between. The CDR3 is CASSQTAPTYNEQFF. As DNA, the CDR3 is TGTGCCAGCAGTCAGACGGCCCCAACCTACAATGAGCAGTTCTTC.

This clone was seen a few times. This chain links TRBV6-5 with TRBJ2-2; D is uncertain. V gave up 5 bases and J gave up 4 bases, with 8 bases separating them. This CDR3 is 13 amino acids long. CDR1 MNHEY and CDR2 SVGAGI come from the germline V gene. The CDR3 DNA is TGTGCCAGCAGTCCGTCGGGCACCGGGGAGCTGTTTTTT. This encodes CASSPSGTGELFF.

The gene calls are TRBV28 and TRBJ1-1, with 7 bases fitting TRBD1. CDR1 is MDHEN and CDR2 is SYDVKM in the germline V gene. V lost 4 bases, J lost 5 bases, and 10 bases stayed unmatched. CDR3 length equals 15 residues. The CDR3 DNA sequence: TGTGCCAGCAGTTCGATGAGGGGGCGGCGAACTGAAGCTTTCTTT. This codes for CASSSMRGRRTEAFF.

The CDR3 DNA reads TGTGCTAGTGGGCACGGGACTAGCGGGACCAATGAGCAGTTCTTC. This translates into CASGHGTSGTNEQFF. The genes are TRBV12-5 and TRBJ2-1; 13 positions match TRBD2. Per germline, CDR1 LGHNT and CDR2 FRNRAP. With 6 bases clipped from V and 6 bases from J, the junction kept 5 bases outside the gene matches. CDR3 length: 15 residues.

The chain uses TRBV29-1 and TRBJ2-7; TRBD2 matches at 9 bases. Germline V gene data show CDR1 as SQVTM and CDR2 as ANQGSEA. The CDR3 spans 12 residues. The CDR3 is CGFSGSMYEQYF. The CDR3 DNA reads TGCGGATTTAGCGGGAGTATGTACGAGCAGTACTTC.

V and J are TRBV2 and TRBJ1-2, with 9 bases matching TRBD1. Germline assignment: CDR1 SNHLY and CDR2 FYNNEI. The J segment lost 7 bases and the V segment lost 5 bases, leaving 8 bases of the junction unmatched. The CDR3 runs 14 residues. The CDR3 DNA reads TGTGCCAGCAGTACGGGACAGGGCGTCGGTGGCTACACCTTC. This translates into CASSTGQGVGGYTF.

With respect to this clone: Other DNA sequences within the sample encode an identical CDR3. The chain carries TRBV19 and TRBJ1-5; possible D gene TRBD1, 5 bases. Germline CDR1 and CDR2: LNHDA and SQIVND (reference sequence). The CDR3 spans 14 residues. Trimming stripped 6 bases from V and 6 bases from J, with 15 bases between. In nucleotides, the CDR3 is TGTGCCAGTAGCTCCGGGACTGAGTCTCAGCCCCAGCATTTT. Translation: CASSSGTESQPQHF. Combining the CDR3 with reference TRBV19 and TRBJ1-5 gives the whole variable domain DGGITQSPKYLFRKEGQNVTLSCEQNLNHDAMYWYRQDPGQGLRLIYYSQIVNDFQKGDIAEGYSVSREKKESFPLTVTSAQKNPTAFYLCASSSGTESQPQHFGDGTRLSIL.

This clone was seen once. In nucleotides, the CDR3 is TGTGCCATCAGCCGGGACAGGACAAACTCTGGAAACACCATATATTTT. Its protein is CAISRDRTNSGNTIYF. The chain has TRBV10-3 and TRBJ1-3; TRBD1 aligns across 8 bases. Germline lookup yields CDR1 ENHRY and CDR2 SYGVKD. Trimming cost V 6 bases and J 0 bases; bases outside gene matches: 7. This CDR3 is 16 amino acids long.

This rearrangement joins TRBV28 to TRBJ2-3; D unclear. V gave up 7 bases and J gave up 0 bases, with 11 bases separating them. The length of the CDR3 is 14 residues. Germline CDR1 MDHEN, CDR2 SYDVKM. CDR3 bases: TGTGCCAGCACCTACGGAAGGAGCACAGATACGCAGTATTTT. This codes for CASTYGRSTDTQYF.

V usage is TRBV4-3 and J usage is TRBJ2-1; D may match TRBD1 or TRBD2 (5 bases each). V shed 4 bases and J shed 7 bases, with 17 bases lying between them. Germline V gene lookup returns CDR1 LGHNA and CDR2 YSLEER. The CDR3 covers 15 residues. CDR3 DNA sequence: TGCGCCAGCAGCCGAGGGGAACGGTGGGAGAATGAGCAGTTCTTC. Its protein is CASSRGERWENEQFF.

The chain couples TRBV5-1 to TRBJ1-4, with D tentatively TRBD1 (6 bases). CDR1 is SGHRS, CDR2 YFSETQ, per germline. The CDR3 length is 18 residues. The V end was cut by 0 bases, the J end by 6 bases, with 21 bases between. The CDR3, as DNA: TGCGCCAGCAGCTTGGGGTGGGTCAGGGGAGACGCGGATGAAAAACTGTTTTTT. Translation: CASSLGWVRGDADEKLFF.

The rearrangement uses TRBV5-4 and TRBJ2-5, with a weak D call TRBD2 (7 bases). V was clipped by 4 bases and J by 2 bases, with 18 bases between them. Germline V CDR1 and CDR2: SGHNT, YYREEE (reference sequence). This CDR3 is built from 16 residues. CDR3 nucleotide sequence: TGTGCCAGCAGCCTGAGAGTGGGGGGGCTGCAAGAGACCCAGTACTTC. Its translation is CASSLRVGGLQETQYF.

This sequence joins TRBV29-1 and TRBJ2-5, with 7 bases lining up with TRBD1. V trimming: 6 bases; J trimming: 5 bases; junction bases outside the gene matches: 9. Germline loops: CDR1 SQVTM, CDR2 ANQGSEA. The CDR3 sequence is 13 residues long. In nucleotides, the CDR3 is TGCAGCGTCCTCCAGGGGGTTGAGGAGACCCAGTACTTC. It translates to CSVLQGVEETQYF.

This clone appeared once. The rearrangement uses TRBV18 and TRBJ1-2; D remains unclear. V was clipped by 2 bases and J by 7 bases, with 14 bases between them. This CDR3 comprises 14 residues. Germline CDR1 and CDR2: KGHSH and LQKENI. DNA of the CDR3: TGTGCCAGCTCACCATTAGAGGGAATGGGTGGCTACACCTTC. Translated: CASSPLEGMGGYTF.

The chain recombines TRBV7-6 with TRBJ1-1, with TRBD1 as a possible D gene (5 bases). The CDR3 spans 17 residues. In germline, CDR1 is SGHVS, CDR2 FNYEAQ. V lost 6 bases and J 3 bases, leaving 23 bases between the germline ends. CDR3 sequence reads: CASSEASGHYVDTEAFF. The CDR3 bases are TGTGCCAGCAGTGAAGCTAGTGGACACTATGTCGACACTGAAGCTTTCTTT.

The rearrangement joins TRBV2 to TRBJ2-5; no clear D gene. Germline V CDR1 and CDR2: SNHLY, FYNNEI. The CDR3 is made up of 13 amino acids. V dropped 2 bases and J dropped 5 bases, with 9 bases sitting between them. As DNA, the CDR3 is TGTGCCAGCAGTGAAATAGGGCTGGAGACCCAGTACTTC. It specifies CASSEIGLETQYF. Using reference TRBV2 and TRBJ2-5 for the parts outside the CDR3, the full variable domain is EPEVTQTPSHQVTQMGQEVILRCVPISNHLYFYWYRQILGQKVEFLVSFYNNEISEKSEIFDDQFSVERPDGSNFTLKIRSTKLEDSAMYFCASSEIGLETQYFGPGTRLLVL.

DNA of the CDR3: TGTGCCAGCAGCTTCGGGACTAGCCGCGATGAGCAGTTCTTC. It translates to CASSFGTSRDEQFF. The chain joins TRBV7-9 to TRBJ2-1, with 9 bases matching TRBD2. Trimming cost V 3 bases and J 8 bases; bases outside gene matches: 5. This CDR3 contains 14 residues. Germline-derived CDR1 and CDR2 are SEHNR and FQNEAQ (reference sequence).

This chain joins TRBV14 and TRBJ2-3; 7 bases align to TRBD2. Unmatched junction bases numbered 17, after V lost 4 bases and J lost 4 bases. The CDR3 consists of 18 residues. The germline CDR1 and CDR2 sequences are SGHDN and FVKESK. Here the CDR3 DNA reads TGTGCCAGCAGCCCGACCCCTTTCGGGGCGGGAGCCCCAGATACGCAGTATTTT. It yields the protein CASSPTPFGAGAPDTQYF.

The V gene is TRBV9, the J gene TRBJ2-1, with unresolved D. The CDR3 has 14 amino acids. The V and J ends lost 0 bases and 6 bases respectively, with 10 bases between them. Germline CDR1 reads SGDLS; CDR2 reads YYNGEE. CDR3 DNA: TGTGCCAGCAGCGTAGACGACCGGGCCAATGAGCAGTTCTTC. Residues: CASSVDDRANEQFF.

The V call is TRBV11-2, the J call TRBJ1-3, with 7 bases that match TRBD1. The germline V gene has CDR1 SGHAT and CDR2 FQNNGV. This CDR3 comprises 20 residues. J was trimmed by 1 base and V by 0 bases; bases with no gene match: 15. CDR3 sequence (DNA): TGTGCCAGCAGCTTAGATGAAATTTTGTGGGACAGAAGTTCTGGAAACACCATATATTTT. The encoded protein is CASSLDEILWDRSSGNTIYF.

The J gene is TRBJ2-3, the V gene TRBV6-4; TRBD2 matches 12 bases. The CDR3 has 15 amino acids. Germline lookup yields CDR1 MRHNA and CDR2 SNTAGT. V shed 6 bases and J 11 bases; nucleotides not matched to a gene: 12. DNA for the CDR3: TGTGCCAGCAGCGCGACTAGCGGGAGTCTCCAATTGCAGTATTTT. The encoded protein is CASSATSGSLQLQYF.

As DNA, the CDR3 is TGCGCCAGCAGCCAAGATTTTGGAGGGTATCGATACGAGCAGTACTTC. Protein: CASSQDFGGYRYEQYF. V and J are TRBV4-1 and TRBJ2-7; possible D gene TRBD2, 6 bases. CDR3 length equals 16 residues. Germline V gives CDR1 MGHRA, CDR2 YSYEKL. Trimming shortened V by 0 bases and J by 4 bases, and 16 bases separated the two germline ends.

The V gene is TRBV7-2, the J gene TRBJ2-1; no definite D call. The germline CDR1 and CDR2 sequences are SGHTA and FQGNSA. The CDR3 length is 15 residues. The V end lost 5 bases, the J end lost 4 bases, and 15 bases lay between the germline ends. Written as DNA, the CDR3 is TGTGCCAGCAGCCCAATGCGATCTCCGTACAATGAGCAGTTCTTC. It yields the protein CASSPMRSPYNEQFF.

The chain has TRBV27 and TRBJ2-3, with 7 bases aligning to TRBD2. J gave up 0 bases and V 5 bases, and 8 bases lay outside the gene matches. The CDR3 sequence is 16 residues long. Per germline, CDR1 MNHEY and CDR2 SMNVEV (reference sequence). CDR3 in DNA: TGTGCCAGCAGTCCCTATAGCGGGTTTAGCACAGATACGCAGTATTTT. Protein: CASSPYSGFSTDTQYF.

This clone showed up just once. The chain uses TRBV5-8 and TRBJ1-5; the match to TRBD1 covers 10 bases. The germline CDR1 and CDR2 sequences are SGHTS and YDEGEE. There are 15 residues in the CDR3. V lost 4 bases and J lost 6; bases outside the gene matches: 7. CDR3 DNA: TGTGCCAGCAGCGGACGCGGACAGGGGGTTCAGCCCCAGCATTTT. It yields the protein CASSGRGQGVQPQHF.

The chain is built from TRBV29-1 and TRBJ2-1; D may be TRBD1 (5 bases). With 5 bases removed from V and 0 bases from J, the gap between germline ends came to 20 bases. Germline-derived CDR1 and CDR2 are SQVTM and ANQGSEA. The CDR3 has 17 amino acids. The CDR3 DNA follows: TGCAGCGTTCTGTGGTATGTAGGGGAAAGCTCCTACAATGAGCAGTTCTTC. This encodes CSVLWYVGESSYNEQFF.

The rearrangement joins TRBV4-3 to TRBJ2-7, with TRBD1 matching 7 bases. This CDR3 spans 15 amino acids. CDR1 LGHNA and CDR2 YSLEER come from the germline V gene. J was trimmed by 3 bases and V by 3 bases; bases with no gene match: 8. CDR3 sequence (DNA): TGCGCCAGCAGCCATTCGACAGGGAAGAACTACGAGCAGTACTTC. Its protein is CASSHSTGKNYEQYF.

The chain is built from TRBV6-1 and TRBJ2-3; the D gene is possibly TRBD1 (6 bases). The V and J ends lost 4 bases and 0 bases respectively, with 14 bases between them. The CDR3 runs to 16 residues. From germline, CDR1 is MNHNS and CDR2 SASEGT. CDR3 residues: CASSVTGPPSTDTQYF. The CDR3 coding sequence is TGTGCCAGCAGTGTGACAGGACCACCTAGCACAGATACGCAGTATTTT.